This TCR beta chain derives from a study of CD8+CD57+ T cells in acquired aplastic anemia. About the research overall: Sorted CD4+ and CD8+ cells gave a mean 3.2 ug DNA, range roughly 0.19 to 30 ug.

Remarks on this clonotype: One end of the junction is discordant with germline, which a read error may explain.

Per germline, CDR1 MGHDK and CDR2 SYGVNS. This CDR3 comprises 14 residues. Genomic DNA served as template for TCR beta VDJ and CDR3 profiling. MiXCR, applied by TCRdb to the reads, yields one record per CDR3 protein. Of a few hundred thousand distinct CDR3 sequences in the sample, 65% to 80% were seen once. The sequence was collected from a human donor in good health, serving as a control. The chain employs TRBV25-1 and TRBJ1-6; possible D gene TRBD1, 6 bases. The sequenced sample consisted of sorted CD4+, CD8+, or CD8+CD57+ T cells (not recorded which) from PBMCs. The CDR3 nucleotides read TGTGCCAGCAGAATGGGGGGCCTTAATTCATCCCTCCACTTT. Amino acid sequence: CASRMGGLNSSLHF.